The 14 T cell receptor beta chains presented below share a single source sample, sequenced in a study of CD8 T cells in ankylosing spondylitis. TCRdb analysed the 5' RACE reads with MiXCR anew, one entry per CDR3 protein. The top ten clones hold 3.5% to 5% of a sample with more than 100,000 distinct CDR3 sequences, roughly an eighth of them seen once. What was sequenced was blood, either unsorted or a sorted T cell fraction (not recorded which). These receptors all stem from a female donor with ankylosing spondylitis or in good health (not recorded which).

This clonotype was seen at least ten times. The chain has TRBV20-1 and TRBJ2-3; 9 nucleotides line up with TRBD2. The CDR3 extends over 13 amino acids. V was pared by 6 bases and J by 6 bases, with 7 bases of the junction left unmatched. Per the germline V gene, CDR1 is DFQATT and CDR2 is SNEGSKA (reference sequence). The chain's CDR3 is CSAPLRGGDTQYF. Written as DNA, the CDR3 is TGCAGTGCGCCGTTGCGGGGGGGCGATACGCAGTATTTT.

In this sample, this clonotype turned up many times. This CDR3 reads CASSQDVRGYTF. The CDR3 DNA reads as TGTGCCAGCAGCCAAGATGTTCGGGGCTACACCTTC. This chain links TRBV14 with TRBJ1-2; D remains unclear. CDR3 size: 12 residues. Germline values: CDR1 SGHDN, CDR2 FVKESK. The V and J ends lost 0 bases and 8 bases respectively, with 7 bases between them. The whole variable domain, remainder taken from reference TRBV14 and TRBJ1-2, is EAGVTQFPSHSVIEKGQTVTLRCDPISGHDNLYWYRRVMGKEIKFLLHFVKESKQDESGMPNNRFLAERTGGTYSTLKVQPAELEDSGVYFCASSQDVRGYTFGSGTRLTVV.

In its sample, this clonotype was seen many times. V usage is TRBV20-1 and J usage is TRBJ2-5; 10 bases agree with TRBD2. The CDR3 contains 14 residues. Germline CDR1 DFQATT, CDR2 SNEGSKA (reference sequence). V gave up 6 bases and J gave up 1 base; unmatched junction bases: 5. In DNA form, the CDR3 reads TGCAGTGCCCCTAGCGGGAGTCGCCAAGAGACCCAGTACTTC. Its protein is CSAPSGSRQETQYF.

This chain connects TRBV30 to TRBJ2-3, with TRBD1 matching over 7 bases. There are 15 residues in the CDR3. The germline V gene encodes CDR1 GTSNPN and CDR2 SVGIG (reference sequence). V was clipped by 1 base and J by 1 base; unmatched bases: 5. The chain's CDR3 is CAWSGSGTGTDTQYF. In DNA, the CDR3 is TGTGCCTGGAGTGGGTCCGGGACAGGCACAGATACGCAGTATTTT.

The chain couples TRBV7-9 to TRBJ2-1; 10 positions agree with TRBD2. Germline trimming cut 5 bases from V and 4 bases from J; bases unmatched to any gene: 11. The CDR3 covers 17 residues. Germline V gene lookup returns CDR1 SEHNR and CDR2 FQNEAQ (reference sequence). The CDR3 protein is CASSTRTSGRPYNEQFF. CDR3 coding DNA: TGTGCCAGCAGCACACGGACTAGCGGCAGACCTTACAATGAGCAGTTCTTC. The full variable domain, rest sourced from reference TRBV7-9 and TRBJ2-1, is DTGVSQNPRHKITKRGQNVTFRCDPISEHNRLYWYRQTLGQGPEFLTYFQNEAQLEKSRLLSDRFSAERPKGSFSTLEIQRTEQGDSAMYLCASSTRTSGRPYNEQFFGPGTRLTVL.

This clonotype was seen at least ten times. The gene calls are TRBV3-1 and TRBJ2-1, with a possible D match to TRBD2 (6 bases). The length of the CDR3 is 13 residues. Germline loops: CDR1 LGHDT, CDR2 YNNKEL (reference sequence). Deletions cut 1 base from V and 14 bases from J, with 15 bases between. CDR3 nucleotide sequence: TGTGCCAGCAGCCAAGGGGAGCAGACTAGGGAGTTCTTC. Translated: CASSQGEQTREFF.

This clonotype has at least ten counts. The V and J genes are TRBV7-8 and TRBJ1-4; D is possibly TRBD1 (5 bases). The CDR3 is 16 residues long. V lost 5 bases to trimming and J lost 4 bases, with 17 bases between them. CDR1 is SGHVS, CDR2 FQNEAQ, per germline. The CDR3 region is CASSRITGTYNEKLFF. Here the CDR3 DNA reads TGTGCCAGCAGCAGAATTACCGGGACGTATAATGAAAAACTGTTTTTT.

This clonotype was seen a few times. Being one base from a much bigger clone, this may be a read error. V is TRBV6-5 and J is TRBJ1-5; TRBD1 is a possible D gene (5 bases). TRBJ2-3 matches the DNA end more closely, so the J call is doubtful. The germline V gene has CDR1 MNHEY and CDR2 SVGAGI. The CDR3 length is 15 residues. The CDR3 here is CASSLDRPSNQPQYF. Written as DNA, the CDR3 is TGTGCCAGCAGTTTAGACAGACCCTCAAATCAGCCCCAGTATTTT.

This clonotype was found many times. Here the CDR3 reads CASNEQGGHEQFF. The CDR3 bases are TGCGCCAGCAACGAACAGGGAGGCCATGAGCAGTTCTTC. The chain combines TRBV5-1 with TRBJ2-1; D may be TRBD1 or TRBD2 (6 bases each). Looked up from germline, CDR1 is SGHRS and CDR2 is YFSETQ. Trimming pared 6 bases from V and 8 bases from J, leaving 15 bases between. The CDR3 has 13 amino acids. The variable domain in full, with the rest retrieved from reference TRBV5-1 and TRBJ2-1, is KAGVTQTPRYLIKTRGQQVTLSCSPISGHRSVSWYQQTPGQGLQFLFEYFSETQRNKGNFPGRFSGRQFSNSRSEMNVSTLELGDSALYLCASNEQGGHEQFFGPGTRLTVL.

The chain employs TRBV30 and TRBJ1-2; D unresolved. In germline, CDR1 is GTSNPN, CDR2 SVGIG (reference sequence). The V gene lost 3 bases and the J gene lost 8 bases, with 13 bases spanning the gap. The CDR3 totals 12 residues. The DNA for the CDR3 is TGTGCCTGGAGCCCTCATATGAGAGGCTACACCTTC. It yields the protein CAWSPHMRGYTF.

In its sample, this clonotype was seen a few times. This chain uses TRBV20-1 with TRBJ2-3; 12 bases map to TRBD2. CDR3 length: 16 residues. Germline CDR1 and CDR2: DFQATT and SNEGSKA (reference sequence). Trimming cost V 4 bases and J 5 bases; bases outside gene matches: 10. DNA of the CDR3: TGCAGTGCTAAGCGGCTAGCGGGGGGGCCCGTAGATACGCAGTATTTT. Protein product: CSAKRLAGGPVDTQYF.

V gene TRBV2 combines with J gene TRBJ1-1; D unclear. This CDR3 comprises 14 residues. Germline V CDR1 and CDR2: SNHLY, FYNNEI. The V end lost 6 bases, the J end lost 0 bases, and 11 bases lay between the germline ends. The CDR3 coding sequence is TGTGCCAGCAGCGACGGGTACATGAACACTGAAGCTTTCTTT. Its protein product is CASSDGYMNTEAFF.

This clonotype was recorded many times. This chain uses TRBV19 with TRBJ2-7, with a tentative D call TRBD2 (5 bases). V was trimmed by 5 bases and J by 7 bases, leaving 9 bases between them. Germline V gene lookup returns CDR1 LNHDA and CDR2 SQIVND (reference sequence). The CDR3 consists of 11 residues. The CDR3 protein is CASSPGVEQYF. DNA of the CDR3: TGTGCCAGTAGTCCCGGGGTGGAGCAGTACTTC.

This clonotype was seen ten or more times. The rearrangement joins TRBV20-1 to TRBJ2-3; D may correspond to TRBD1 or TRBD2 (6 bases each). This CDR3 has 14 residues. Germline CDR1 is DFQATT and CDR2 is SNEGSKA (reference sequence). V was shortened by 1 base and J by 0 bases, with 8 bases between the two germline ends. The DNA for the CDR3 is TGCAGTGCTAGAGGAGGGGGGAGCACAGATACGCAGTATTTT. Translated: CSARGGGSTDTQYF.